These 23 T cell receptor beta chains were all obtained from the same sample, sequenced in a study of T-cell memory formation after mild COVID-19. TCRdb processed the 5' RACE reads anew with MiXCR; each CDR3 protein has one entry. The table records a few hundred thousand distinct CDR3 sequences, roughly 18% of them present only once. Sequencing was performed on PBMCs or a T cell subset sorted from them (not recorded which). The receptors come from a man aged 18 to 29 who had mild COVID-19 (a few samples of this study predate the infection). Cell type and time point are not known.

J is TRBJ1-1 and V is TRBV6-2 or TRBV6-3, with no clear D. The CDR3 consists of 14 residues. Germline-derived CDR1 and CDR2 are MNHEY and SVGEGT. V was shortened by 2 bases and J by 4 bases, with 11 bases between the two germline ends. CDR3 residues: CASSYRGRGTEAFF. The DNA for the CDR3 is TGTGCCAGCAGTTACCGGGGTCGAGGCACTGAAGCTTTCTTT.

V usage is TRBV7-2 and J usage is TRBJ2-1; D gene uncertain. Trimming took off 1 base at V and 3 bases at J, with 10 bases between the two ends. CDR1 and CDR2 (germline): SGHTA, FQGNSA. The CDR3 is made up of 15 amino acids. CDR3 bases: TGTGCCAGCAGCTTAGGGTTGCCCAACTACAATGAGCAGTTCTTC. Residues: CASSLGLPNYNEQFF.

This clonotype occurred a few times. The gene calls are TRBV27 and TRBJ2-3, with D possibly being TRBD1 or TRBD2 (7 bases each). V was pared by 2 bases and J by 14 bases, with 23 bases between. The CDR3 is made up of 15 amino acids. Germline CDR1 reads MNHEY; CDR2 reads SMNVEV (reference sequence). DNA for the CDR3: TGTGCCAGCAGTTTAACTGTCGGGGAGGGCCCAGGGGGGTATTTT. Protein: CASSLTVGEGPGGYF.

This chain joins TRBV4-1 and TRBJ1-5; D call uncertain. The CDR3 runs 15 residues. V lost 1 base to trimming and J lost 9 bases, with 16 bases between them. Germline CDR1 MGHRA, CDR2 YSYEKL. The CDR3 spells CASSQGVSSITPQHF. The CDR3 DNA is TGCGCCAGCAGCCAAGGGGTATCTTCCATCACGCCCCAGCATTTT.

This rearrangement joins TRBV7-3 to TRBJ2-2; perhaps TRBD1 as D (5 bases). V was cut by 1 base and J by 5 bases, with 14 bases left in between. Germline V lookup: CDR1 SGHTA, CDR2 FQGTGA. The CDR3 loop spans 16 amino acids. CDR3 residues: CASSLMGPLGTGELFF. In nucleotides, the CDR3 is TGTGCCAGCAGCTTAATGGGGCCCCTGGGGACCGGGGAGCTGTTTTTT.

Many counts were recorded for this clonotype. The chain combines TRBV5-4 with TRBJ2-1; D remains unclear. Per germline, CDR1 SGHNT and CDR2 YYREEE (reference sequence). Trimming left V 1 base short and J 5 bases short, with 13 bases between. This CDR3 has 15 residues. CDR3 sequence (DNA): TGTGCCAGCAGCTTGCTTTCCCAGCACGACAATGAGCAGTTCTTC. Translation: CASSLLSQHDNEQFF.

This clonotype was observed a handful of times. The chain carries TRBV7-9 and TRBJ1-1, with D possibly matching TRBD1 (5 bases). Germline loops: CDR1 SEHNR, CDR2 FQNEAQ (reference sequence). V lost 3 bases and J lost 0, with 11 bases in between. The CDR3 runs to 15 residues. The CDR3 reads CASSFGGGMNTEAFF. The CDR3 DNA reads as TGTGCCAGCAGCTTTGGGGGGGGGATGAACACTGAAGCTTTCTTT.

The table lists this clonotype with a few counts. The J gene is TRBJ2-1, the V gene TRBV12-5; D is undetermined. The CDR3 runs to 13 residues. The V end was cut by 7 bases, the J end by 7 bases, with 14 bases between. The germline V gene encodes CDR1 LGHNT and CDR2 FRNRAP. CDR3 region: CASAPRALNEQFF. As DNA, the CDR3 is TGTGCTAGTGCCCCCCGTGCTCTGAATGAGCAGTTCTTC. The full variable domain, with the rest looked up from reference TRBV12-5 and TRBJ2-1, is DARVTQTPRHKVTEMGQEVTMRCQPILGHNTVFWYRQTMMQGLELLAYFRNRAPLDDSGMPKDRFSAEMPDATLATLKIQPSEPRDSAVYFCASAPRALNEQFFGPGTRLTVL.

V is TRBV29-1 and J is TRBJ2-2; the D gene could be TRBD1 or TRBD2 (5 bases each). Germline values: CDR1 SQVTM, CDR2 ANQGSEA. This CDR3 spans 14 amino acids. Trimming shortened V by 6 bases and J by 5 bases, and 16 bases separated the two germline ends. The CDR3 DNA is TGCAGCGTGTTGCCGGGGCGTGGGACCGGGGAGCTGTTTTTT. Protein product: CSVLPGRGTGELFF.

Only a few counts were recorded for this clonotype. The rearrangement links TRBV5-1 to TRBJ2-2; perhaps TRBD1 as D (5 bases). The germline CDR1 and CDR2 sequences are SGHRS and YFSETQ. Trimming shortened V by 0 bases and J by 0 bases, and 6 bases separated the two germline ends. The CDR3 has 15 residues. The CDR3 spells CASSLGQSNTGELFF. The CDR3 region has the DNA TGCGCCAGCAGCTTGGGACAGTCGAACACCGGGGAGCTGTTTTTT.

This chain uses TRBV4-2 with TRBJ2-5, with 14 nucleotides matching TRBD2. Germline V gene lookup returns CDR1 LGHNA and CDR2 YNFKEQ. The length of the CDR3 is 18 residues. V dropped 4 bases and J dropped 4; count of bases not matched to a gene: 11. CDR3 in DNA: TGTGCCAGCAGCCTTGGACTAGCGGGGGGTGATCCTCGAGAGACCCAGTACTTC. It encodes CASSLGLAGGDPRETQYF.

The rearrangement uses TRBV5-6 and TRBJ2-7; D ambiguous. V lost 9 bases and J lost 0, with 13 bases in between. CDR3 length: 13 amino acids. Germline CDR1 SGHDT, CDR2 YYEEEE. The CDR3 region has the DNA TGTGCCACTTCGGGCAAGTCCTCCTACGAGCAGTACGTC. Translation gives CATSGKSSYEQYV.

The chain links TRBV7-3 to TRBJ2-4; 10 positions match TRBD2. The CDR3 consists of 15 residues. Germline V lookup: CDR1 SGHTA, CDR2 FQGTGA. With V trimmed by 5 bases and J by 6 bases, 7 bases remained unmatched. The CDR3 nucleotides read TGTGCCAGCAGCCCAGCGGGGGGGCCGAGAAACATTCAGTACTTC. Protein: CASSPAGGPRNIQYF.

The table lists this clonotype with a few counts. The chain couples TRBV5-1 to TRBJ1-1, with a possible D match to TRBD1 (6 bases). CDR1 and CDR2 (germline): SGHRS, YFSETQ. V was trimmed by 5 bases and J by 4 bases, leaving 12 bases between them. This CDR3 region has 13 residues. The CDR3 DNA reads as TGCGCCAGCAGATTACAGGGCGGCACTGAAGCTTTCTTT. Its protein is CASRLQGGTEAFF. The full variable domain, in which reference TRBV5-1 and TRBJ1-1 provide the parts outside the CDR3, is KAGVTQTPRYLIKTRGQQVTLSCSPISGHRSVSWYQQTPGQGLQFLFEYFSETQRNKGNFPGRFSGRQFSNSRSEMNVSTLELGDSALYLCASRLQGGTEAFFGQGTRLTVV.

This clonotype appeared a few times. The chain is built from TRBV6-6 and TRBJ2-7, with 9 bases lining up with TRBD2. The germline V gene encodes CDR1 MNHNY and CDR2 SVGAGI (reference sequence). V lost 11 bases, J lost 2 bases, and 10 bases stayed unmatched. The CDR3 sequence is 14 residues long. The DNA of the CDR3 is TGTGCCGGAAGGGCTAGCGGGGAAACCTACGAGCAGTACTTC. Residues: CAGRASGETYEQYF.

The chain has TRBV5-1 and TRBJ1-1; D is unclear. The CDR3 has 14 amino acids. Germline values: CDR1 SGHRS, CDR2 YFSETQ. This CDR3 is CDTLRAPEDTEAFF. The CDR3 DNA follows: TGCGACACCCTCCGGGCCCCGGAGGACACTGAAGCTTTCTTT.

This sequence joins TRBV20-1 and TRBJ1-5; TRBD1 is a possible D gene (6 bases). Germline CDR1 DFQATT, CDR2 SNEGSKA (reference sequence). Trimming took off 6 bases at V and 7 bases at J, with 13 bases between the two ends. The CDR3 runs to 12 residues. The CDR3 coding sequence is TGCAGTGCCAGGACAGTCGGGCAGCCCCAGCATTTT. It codes for CSARTVGQPQHF.

This clonotype was seen only a few times. CDR3 protein: CASSLGRLGDTQYF. In DNA form, the CDR3 reads TGCGCCAGCAGCTTGGGTCGTCTTGGGGATACGCAGTATTTT. The genes are TRBV5-1 and TRBJ2-3; D unclear. The germline CDR1 and CDR2 sequences are SGHRS and YFSETQ. The CDR3 length is 14 residues. V dropped 0 bases and J dropped 6 bases, with 11 bases sitting between them.

This clonotype has a handful of counts. The chain links TRBV15 to TRBJ2-3; D perhaps matches TRBD2 (6 bases). There are 14 residues in the CDR3. Trimming left V 1 base short and J 4 bases short, with 9 bases between. Germline loops: CDR1 LNHNV, CDR2 YYDKDF (reference sequence). The CDR3 here is CATSRGGDADTQYF. CDR3 nucleotide sequence: TGTGCCACCAGCAGAGGCGGGGACGCAGATACGCAGTATTTT. The variable domain in full, completed from reference TRBV15 and TRBJ2-3, reads DAMVIQNPRYQVTQFGKPVTLSCSQTLNHNVMYWYQQKSSQAPKLLFHYYDKDFNNEADTPDNFQSRRPNTSFCFLDIRSPGLGDTAMYLCATSRGGDADTQYFGPGTRLTVL.

This clonotype came up a few times. This chain connects TRBV12-3 or TRBV12-4 to TRBJ2-2; tentatively, D is TRBD1 (6 bases). This CDR3 spans 14 amino acids. Trimming took 7 bases from V and 3 from J, leaving 12 bases between them. The CDR3 sequence is CASIGTWDTGELFF. The CDR3 bases are TGTGCCAGCATCGGGACATGGGACACCGGGGAGCTGTTTTTT.

The table lists this clonotype with a few counts. This chain joins TRBV6-2 or TRBV6-3 and TRBJ2-3; 10 positions agree with TRBD2. CDR3 length: 16 amino acids. From germline, CDR1 is MNHEY and CDR2 SVGEGT. The junction had 9 bases not matched to a gene; V was cut back by 6 bases and J by 3 bases. The CDR3 DNA reads as TGTGCCAGCAGACCCGTACTAGCGGGAATTACAGATACGCAGTATTTT. Translated, it gives CASRPVLAGITDTQYF.

This clonotype was recorded many times. This chain links TRBV6-5 with TRBJ1-1; no firm D call. The germline V and J ends were trimmed by 0 bases and 4 bases, with 18 bases remaining between them. This CDR3 region has 17 residues. Germline values: CDR1 MNHEY, CDR2 SVGAGI. The CDR3 nucleotides read TGTGCCAGCAGTTACTCGTATTCGGGGATCGGTGGCACTGAAGCTTTCTTT. This codes for CASSYSYSGIGGTEAFF.

The rearrangement joins TRBV7-9 to TRBJ2-2; 9 nucleotides line up with TRBD1. CDR3 length: 15 residues. Germline CDR1 SEHNR, CDR2 FQNEAQ (reference sequence). The trim removed 6 bases at V and 3 bases at J, leaving 5 bases unmatched. In DNA form, the CDR3 reads TGTGCCAGCAGGGACAGGGGTTTGGACACCGGGGAGCTGTTTTTT. Translating gives CASRDRGLDTGELFF.